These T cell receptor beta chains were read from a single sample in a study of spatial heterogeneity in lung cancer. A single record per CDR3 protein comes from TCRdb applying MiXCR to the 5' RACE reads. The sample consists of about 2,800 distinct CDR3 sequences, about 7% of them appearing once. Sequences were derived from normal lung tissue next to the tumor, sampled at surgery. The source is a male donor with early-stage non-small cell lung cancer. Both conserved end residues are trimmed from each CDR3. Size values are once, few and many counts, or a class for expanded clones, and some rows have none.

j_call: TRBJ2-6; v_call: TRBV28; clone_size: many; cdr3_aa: ASSRQGSGANVLT
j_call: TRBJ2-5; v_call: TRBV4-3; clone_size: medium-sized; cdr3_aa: ASSGRLAGQETQY
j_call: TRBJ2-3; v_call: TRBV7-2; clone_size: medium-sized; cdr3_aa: ASSLGHSTDTQY
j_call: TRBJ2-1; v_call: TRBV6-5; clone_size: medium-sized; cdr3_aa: ASSFGRLAGVDEQF
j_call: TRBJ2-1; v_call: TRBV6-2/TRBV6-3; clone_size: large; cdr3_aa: ASSFKRGGLMDEQF
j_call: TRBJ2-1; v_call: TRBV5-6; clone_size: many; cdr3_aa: ASSWTGRVEF
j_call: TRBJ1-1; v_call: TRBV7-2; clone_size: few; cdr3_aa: ASSTWTGGLDRNTEAF
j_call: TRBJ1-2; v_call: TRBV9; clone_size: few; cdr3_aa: ASSVDPGANYGYT
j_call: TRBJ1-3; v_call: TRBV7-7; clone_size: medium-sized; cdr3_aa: ASSRAGGNTIY
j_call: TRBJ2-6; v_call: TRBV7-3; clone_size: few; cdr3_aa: ASSFPGGQSRHSGANVLT
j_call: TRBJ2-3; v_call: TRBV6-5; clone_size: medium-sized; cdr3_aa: ASREGPDTQY
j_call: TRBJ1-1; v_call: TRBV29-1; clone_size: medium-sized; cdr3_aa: SVEERGDAPEAF
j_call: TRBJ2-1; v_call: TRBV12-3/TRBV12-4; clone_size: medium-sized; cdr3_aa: ASRANSGTSGTSYNEQF
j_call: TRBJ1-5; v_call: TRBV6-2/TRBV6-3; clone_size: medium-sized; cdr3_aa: ASSYQGYSNQPQH
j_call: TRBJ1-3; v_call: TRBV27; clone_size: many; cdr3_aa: ASRGSGNTIY
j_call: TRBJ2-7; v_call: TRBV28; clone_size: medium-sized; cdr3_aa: ASSAHPRHPSYEQY
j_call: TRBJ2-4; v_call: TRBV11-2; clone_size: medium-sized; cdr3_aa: ASSPSALAKNIQY
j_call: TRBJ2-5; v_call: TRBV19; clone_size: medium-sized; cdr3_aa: ASSIRLQETQY
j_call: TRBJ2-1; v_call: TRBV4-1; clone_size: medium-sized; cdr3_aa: ASSLSRQGTNEQF
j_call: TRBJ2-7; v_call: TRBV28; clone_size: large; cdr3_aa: ASSLYPPSYEQY
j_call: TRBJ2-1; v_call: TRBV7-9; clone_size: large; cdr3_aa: ASSLLGTPSDEQF
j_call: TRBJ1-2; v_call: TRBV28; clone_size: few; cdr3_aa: ASSSRGTAPLT
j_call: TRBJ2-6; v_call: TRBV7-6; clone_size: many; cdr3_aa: ASSFGTSVSGANVLT
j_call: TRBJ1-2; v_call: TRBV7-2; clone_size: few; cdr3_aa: ASRSRDRLLGYT
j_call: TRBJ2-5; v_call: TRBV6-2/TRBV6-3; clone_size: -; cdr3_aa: ASSYPGHAETQY
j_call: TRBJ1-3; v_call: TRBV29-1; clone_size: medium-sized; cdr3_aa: SVEGGSEDSGNTIY
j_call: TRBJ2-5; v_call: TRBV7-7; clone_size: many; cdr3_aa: ASSRQTGIGETQY
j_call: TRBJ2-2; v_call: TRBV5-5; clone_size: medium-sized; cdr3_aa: ASSLDWANTGELF
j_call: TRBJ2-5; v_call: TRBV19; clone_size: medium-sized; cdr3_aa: ASSIPPGGIETQY
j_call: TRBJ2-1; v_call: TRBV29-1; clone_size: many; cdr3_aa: SVGADNEQF
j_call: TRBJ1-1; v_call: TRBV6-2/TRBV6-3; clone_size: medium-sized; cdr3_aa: ASSYSVRVNTEAF
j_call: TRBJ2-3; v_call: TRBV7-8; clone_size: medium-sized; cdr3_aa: ASSRGPTSGSTDTQY
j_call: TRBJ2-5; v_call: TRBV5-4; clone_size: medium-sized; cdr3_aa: ASSLLGTQETQY
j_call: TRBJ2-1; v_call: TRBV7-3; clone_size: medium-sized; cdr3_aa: ASSLASGRGDEQF
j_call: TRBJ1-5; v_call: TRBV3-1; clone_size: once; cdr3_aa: ASSQDKDQPQH
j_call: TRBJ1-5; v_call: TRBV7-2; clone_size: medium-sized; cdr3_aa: ASSLGRGTVGH
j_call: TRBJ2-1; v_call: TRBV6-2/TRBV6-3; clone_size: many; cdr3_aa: ATLGGVYNEQF
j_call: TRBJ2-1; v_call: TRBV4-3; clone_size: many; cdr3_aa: ASSQDGAGVYNEQF
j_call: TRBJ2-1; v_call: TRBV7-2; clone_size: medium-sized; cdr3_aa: ASSHIAGGHYNEQF
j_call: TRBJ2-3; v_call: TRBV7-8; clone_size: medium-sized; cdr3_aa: ASSRGLAPPQY
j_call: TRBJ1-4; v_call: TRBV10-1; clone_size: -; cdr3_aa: ASRVDSNEKLF